The clone carrying this T cell receptor (beta chain) was detected only a few times. TCRdb re-called the 5' RACE reads with MiXCR, one entry per CDR3 protein. Of more than 300,000 distinct CDR3 sequences listed, roughly a tenth are singletons. This CDR3 comprises 16 residues. J was trimmed by 2 bases and V by 1 base; bases with no gene match: 2. Germline loops: CDR1 MGHRA, CDR2 YSYEKL. This sample was included in a study of T cells after yellow fever vaccination. V and J are TRBV4-1 and TRBJ2-5; the match to TRBD2 covers 12 bases. Here the sequenced sample was CD4+ T cells sorted from PBMCs, taken 45 days after the yellow fever booster vaccination. The receptor comes from a man between 18 and 29 years old who received the YFV17D yellow fever vaccine. CDR3 nucleotide sequence: TGCGCCAGCAGCCAAGTCCTAGCGGGGGGGCAAGAGACCCAGTACTTC. Translation: CASSQVLAGGQETQYF.